One sample yielded the 21 T cell receptor beta chains listed below, sequenced in a study of OX40 agonist ivuxolimab in advanced cancers. Sequenced by immunoSEQ multiplex PCR; TCRdb stores in-frame clones only, minus some. Counted here are 45,000 to 65,000 clones, around 84% occurring once; the ten biggest clones make up about 13%. Specimen: CD4+ or CD8+ T cells sorted from blood, collected in a trial of the OX40 agonist ivuxolimab. The receptors were sampled from an adult with an advanced solid tumor such as melanoma, head and neck, liver or kidney cancer.

This chain connects TRBV5-4 to TRBJ2-7; TRBD2 might be the D (5 bases). The V and J ends lost 4 bases and 0 bases respectively, with 17 bases between them. Germline loops: CDR1 SGHNT, CDR2 YYREEE (reference sequence). The CDR3 has 16 residues. As DNA, the CDR3 is TGTGCCAGCAGCCCCACCGGGAAGGGAAACTCCTACGAGCAGTACTTC. Protein: CASSPTGKGNSYEQYF.

J is TRBJ2-7 and V is TRBV19; 12 bases map to TRBD2. Germline trimming cut 5 bases from V and 1 base from J; bases unmatched to any gene: 3. Germline loops: CDR1 LNHDA, CDR2 SQIVND (reference sequence). The CDR3 sequence is 15 residues long. This chain's CDR3 is CASSGTSGSSYEQYF. The CDR3 DNA reads as TGTGCCAGTAGTGGGACTAGCGGGTCTTCCTACGAGCAGTACTTC.

The chain combines TRBV19 with TRBJ2-2; possibly TRBD2 for D (6 bases). The germline V gene encodes CDR1 LNHDA and CDR2 SQIVND (reference sequence). Trimming took 5 bases from V and 6 from J, leaving 22 bases between them. The CDR3 runs to 17 residues. CDR3 sequence (DNA): TGTGCCAGTAGTTCCCCCGCCGGGAGCAATCCAGCCGGGGAGCTGTTTTTT. It encodes CASSSPAGSNPAGELFF. Together with reference TRBV19 and TRBJ2-2, the CDR3 gives the full variable domain: DGGITQSPKYLFRKEGQNVTLSCEQNLNHDAMYWYRQDPGQGLRLIYYSQIVNDFQKGDIAEGYSVSREKKESFPLTVTSAQKNPTAFYLCASSSPAGSNPAGELFFGEGSRLTVL.

The chain couples TRBV5-1 to TRBJ1-1; tentative D call: TRBD1 (6 bases). CDR3 length equals 15 residues. Germline lookup yields CDR1 SGHRS and CDR2 YFSETQ. V was pared by 0 bases and J by 3 bases, with 12 bases between. Here the CDR3 reads CASSLGTGLDTEAFF. The CDR3 bases are TGCGCCAGCAGCTTGGGTACAGGGTTGGACACTGAAGCTTTCTTT. The variable domain in full, completed from reference TRBV5-1 and TRBJ1-1, reads KAGVTQTPRYLIKTRGQQVTLSCSPISGHRSVSWYQQTPGQGLQFLFEYFSETQRNKGNFPGRFSGRQFSNSRSEMNVSTLELGDSALYLCASSLGTGLDTEAFFGQGTRLTVV.

The chain joins TRBV14 to TRBJ2-6; D is undetermined. The CDR3 length is 11 residues. V was clipped by 1 base and J by 19 bases, with 11 bases between them. Per germline, CDR1 SGHDN and CDR2 FVKESK. CDR3 amino acids: CASSQGRQQTF. CDR3 nucleotides: TGTGCCAGCAGCCAAGGGAGACAACAAACTTTC.

The rearrangement uses TRBV19 and TRBJ1-2; TRBD1 might be the D (5 bases). Germline V gene data show CDR1 as LNHDA and CDR2 as SQIVND (reference sequence). The CDR3 spans 16 residues. V shed 7 bases and J shed 5 bases, with 23 bases lying between them. The CDR3 nucleotides read TGTGCCAGTATCCTCGGAACAGGCAGGCGCCCTTATGGCTACACCTTC. Its translation: CASILGTGRRPYGYTF. Combining the CDR3 with reference TRBV19 and TRBJ1-2 gives the whole variable domain DGGITQSPKYLFRKEGQNVTLSCEQNLNHDAMYWYRQDPGQGLRLIYYSQIVNDFQKGDIAEGYSVSREKKESFPLTVTSAQKNPTAFYLCASILGTGRRPYGYTFGSGTRLTVV.

This chain joins TRBV9 and TRBJ2-1; D not resolved. Germline lookup yields CDR1 SGDLS and CDR2 YYNGEE. Trimming shortened V by 5 bases and J by 3 bases, and 12 bases separated the two germline ends. The CDR3 contains 14 residues. The CDR3 reads CASRPTGNYNEQFF. CDR3 nucleotides: TGTGCCAGCAGACCCACGGGCAACTACAATGAGCAGTTCTTC.

The chain uses TRBV6-1 and TRBJ1-1, with 7 bases fitting TRBD1. After removal of 10 bases from V and 1 base from J, the junction contained 9 bases not matched to a gene. Germline lookup yields CDR1 MNHNS and CDR2 SASEGT. The CDR3 has 14 amino acids. CDR3 coding DNA: TGTGCCACCTACCGAGGGGGCTCGAACACTGAAGCTTTCTTT. Amino acid sequence: CATYRGGSNTEAFF.

The V gene is TRBV18, the J gene TRBJ1-1; the D is unclear. CDR3 length equals 14 residues. With 3 bases removed from V and 1 base from J, the gap between germline ends came to 9 bases. From germline, CDR1 is KGHSH and CDR2 LQKENI. CDR3 loop: CASSPGRQNTEAFF. CDR3 sequence (DNA): TGTGCCAGCTCACCGGGGAGACAGAACACTGAAGCTTTCTTT. Full variable domain (missing parts from reference TRBV18 and TRBJ1-1): NAGVMQNPRHLVRRRGQEARLRCSPMKGHSHVYWYRQLPEEGLKFMVYLQKENIIDESGMPKERFSAEFPKEGPSILRIQQVVRGDSAAYFCASSPGRQNTEAFFGQGTRLTVV.

V gene TRBV28 combines with J gene TRBJ2-5, with no clear D. The CDR3 is 12 residues long. The ends were cut back, 7 bases at V and 5 bases at J, with 11 bases in the middle. In germline, CDR1 is MDHEN, CDR2 SYDVKM. The CDR3 loop reads CASTTLRETQYF. The CDR3 nucleotides read TGTGCCAGCACAACCCTAAGGGAGACCCAGTACTTC.

The chain joins TRBV5-5 to TRBJ1-1; D remains ambiguous. This CDR3 has 13 amino acids. CDR1 is SGHKS, CDR2 YYEKEE, per germline (reference sequence). V lost 2 bases, J lost 5 bases, and 10 bases lay in between. The CDR3 nucleotides read TGTGCCAGCAGCTTCGGTACAGAGACTGAAGCTTTCTTT. It specifies CASSFGTETEAFF.

The chain recombines TRBV28 with TRBJ1-2; no definite D call. Germline V gene data show CDR1 as MDHEN and CDR2 as SYDVKM. V lost 5 bases, J lost 0 bases, and 10 bases lay in between. The length of the CDR3 is 14 residues. The CDR3 is CASSPVGANYGYTF. In DNA, the CDR3 is TGTGCCAGCAGTCCGGTCGGAGCTAACTATGGCTACACCTTC.

V usage is TRBV4-2 and J usage is TRBJ2-1; unclear D gene. Per the germline V gene, CDR1 is LGHNA and CDR2 is YNFKEQ. The CDR3 spans 15 residues. With 1 base removed from V and 0 bases from J, the gap between germline ends came to 7 bases. The CDR3 nucleotides are TGTGCCAGCAGCCAAGGTGCGAGCTCCTACAATGAGCAGTTCTTC. Translating gives CASSQGASSYNEQFF.

The chain carries TRBV9 and TRBJ2-1; no firm D call. With 3 bases removed from V and 4 bases from J, the gap between germline ends came to 8 bases. Germline CDR1 reads SGDLS; CDR2 reads YYNGEE. CDR3 length equals 13 residues. CDR3 in DNA: TGTGCCAGCAGCGGGAGAGCTTACAATGAGCAGTTCTTC. Translated, it gives CASSGRAYNEQFF.

This chain joins TRBV5-5 and TRBJ1-5; D is ambiguous. The length of the CDR3 is 12 residues. Germline CDR1 reads SGHKS; CDR2 reads YYEKEE (reference sequence). V dropped 2 bases and J dropped 3 bases, with 3 bases sitting between them. In nucleotides, the CDR3 is TGTGCCAGCAGCTTTTACAATCAGCCCCAGCATTTT. It encodes CASSFYNQPQHF.

The chain employs TRBV6-1 and TRBJ2-5; D may be TRBD2 (5 bases). Germline V gene sequence: CDR1 MNHNS, CDR2 SASEGT. The V end lost 4 bases, the J end lost 4 bases, and 10 bases lay between the germline ends. CDR3 length equals 13 residues. CDR3 DNA sequence: TGTGCCAGCAGTGCCGGAGCGGTAGAGACCCAGTACTTC. Translated: CASSAGAVETQYF.

The sample holds one count of this clone. The rearrangement uses TRBV4-1 and TRBJ2-7; D is undetermined. CDR1 and CDR2 (germline): MGHRA, YSYEKL. V lost 3 bases and J 0 bases, leaving 15 bases between the germline ends. This CDR3 has 16 residues. Here the CDR3 reads CASSQGPAGGSYEQYF. The CDR3 region has the DNA TGCGCCAGCAGCCAGGGCCCCGCTGGCGGCTCCTACGAGCAGTACTTC.

This chain joins TRBV27 and TRBJ2-1; unclear D gene. The CDR3 runs 13 residues. CDR1 is MNHEY, CDR2 SMNVEV, per germline (reference sequence). Trimming left V 3 bases short and J 4 bases short, with 7 bases between. DNA for the CDR3: TGTGCCAGCAGTTTTCGGCAGTACAATGAGCAGTTCTTC. Its translation is CASSFRQYNEQFF.

This chain uses TRBV30 with TRBJ1-1; D gene unclear. Trimming removed 1 base from V and 7 bases from J, with 7 bases in between. The CDR3 consists of 11 residues. CDR1 is GTSNPN and CDR2 is SVGIG in the germline V gene (reference sequence). In nucleotides, the CDR3 is TGTGCCTGGAGTGCCCAGTATGAAGCTTTCTTT. It specifies CAWSAQYEAFF.

V is TRBV6-1 and J is TRBJ1-6; D gene unclear. The V end was cut by 6 bases, the J end by 6 bases, with 3 bases between. The CDR3 runs to 11 residues. Germline values: CDR1 MNHNS, CDR2 SASEGT. The CDR3 loop is CASRANSPLHF. DNA of the CDR3: TGTGCCAGCAGGGCTAATTCACCCCTCCACTTT.

The chain links TRBV18 to TRBJ1-1; D is perhaps TRBD1 (6 bases). Trimming took 6 bases from V and 4 from J, leaving 21 bases between them. CDR1 is KGHSH and CDR2 is LQKENI in the germline V gene. The CDR3 is made up of 16 amino acids. CDR3 loop: CASSLTRYGGGTEAFF. The CDR3 nucleotides are TGTGCCAGCTCGCTTACGAGGTATGGGGGCGGCACTGAAGCTTTCTTT.